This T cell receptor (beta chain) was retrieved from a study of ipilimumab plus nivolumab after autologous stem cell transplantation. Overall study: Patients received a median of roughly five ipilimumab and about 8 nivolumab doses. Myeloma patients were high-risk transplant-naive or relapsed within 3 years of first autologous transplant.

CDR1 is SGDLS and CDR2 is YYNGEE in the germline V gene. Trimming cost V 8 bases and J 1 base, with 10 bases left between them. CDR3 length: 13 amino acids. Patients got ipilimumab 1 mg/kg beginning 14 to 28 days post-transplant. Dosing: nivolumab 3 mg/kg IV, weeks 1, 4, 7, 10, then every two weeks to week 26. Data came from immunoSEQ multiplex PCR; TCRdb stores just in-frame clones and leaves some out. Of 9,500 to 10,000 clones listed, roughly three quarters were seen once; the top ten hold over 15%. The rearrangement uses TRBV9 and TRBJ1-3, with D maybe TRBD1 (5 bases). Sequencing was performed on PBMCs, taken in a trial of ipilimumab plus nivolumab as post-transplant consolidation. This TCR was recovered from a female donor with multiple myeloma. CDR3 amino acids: CASTGVSGNTIYF. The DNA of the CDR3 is TGTGCCAGTACAGGAGTTTCTGGAAACACCATATATTTT.